This T cell receptor beta chain comes out of a study of cytomegalovirus exposure and HLA in healthy donors. Details on this clone: Its antigen is not known.

Whole-study results and caveats: Highly shared sequence variants in one cluster were likely a sequencing artifact.

The study ran its PCR with 60 Vbeta and 13 Jbeta primers. Clones were read by immunoSEQ multiplex PCR, and TCRdb kept only the in-frame ones, dropping some. The data contain some 150,000 clones, about 79% of them singletons. The sequencing sample was made of PBMCs. The TCR was taken from a woman aged 25 to 45 in good health and CMV-seronegative.

CDR3 DNA: TGTGCCAGCAGCAACAACAGGGGGAGGTCACCCCTCCACTTT. It is translated as CASSNNRGRSPLHF. V gene TRBV21-1 combines with J gene TRBJ1-6; the table's D call TRBD1 went unverified against the DNA. TRBV21-1 is a pseudogene segment. The CDR3 sequence is 14 residues long.